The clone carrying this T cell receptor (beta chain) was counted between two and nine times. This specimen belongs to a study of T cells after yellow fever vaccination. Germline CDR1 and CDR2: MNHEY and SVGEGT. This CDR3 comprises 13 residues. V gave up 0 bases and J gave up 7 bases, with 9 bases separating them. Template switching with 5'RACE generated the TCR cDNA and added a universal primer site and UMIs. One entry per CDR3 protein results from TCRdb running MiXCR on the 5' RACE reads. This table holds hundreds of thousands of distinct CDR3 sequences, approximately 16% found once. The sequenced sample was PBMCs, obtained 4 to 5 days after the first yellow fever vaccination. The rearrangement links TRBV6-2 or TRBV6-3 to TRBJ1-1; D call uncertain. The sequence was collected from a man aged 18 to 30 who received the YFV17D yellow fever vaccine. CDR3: CASSYSISSEAFF. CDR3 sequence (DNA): TGTGCCAGCAGTTACTCGATTTCCAGTGAAGCTTTCTTT.